This T cell receptor beta chain was sequenced during a study of blood T cell repertoires in COVID-19 (dated by TCRdb to about 2020). For the study in its entirety: Samples covering the acute and convalescent phases of COVID-19 were provided by collaborators in the United States, Italy and Spain. The prospective study material was composed of cDNA or gDNA derived from T cells, B-cell-depleted T cells, or PBMCs. Subjects who had been exposed to COVID-19, were actively infected with it, or had recovered from it provided the deeply sampled blood TCRbeta repertoires that made up the dataset. The repertoires were made available in a free public database intended to serve as a resource for research on the immune response to SARS-CoV-2. The samples were drawn from two sources: the first 160 participants of the ongoing ImmuneRACE study, and 1,000 to 1,500 subjects contributed by 6 global collaborators. A de-identified subject ID, COVID-19 status, age in years and sex were almost always included in the sample metadata. Where HLA class I and class II types were available, the types were taken from metadata supplied by the sample provider, not from assay-based typing. Results and caveats for the whole study, not just this receptor: The amount of clinical and demographic metadata varied by source and participant and was provided uncurated.

The immunoSEQ Assay, a bias-controlled multiplex PCR, was used to amplify TCRbeta CDR3 regions from genomic DNA. The authors' pipeline ran thus. Within the assay, amplification of reference gene primers was used to estimate how many nucleated cells each sample contained. Sequence reads were collapsed and filtered to measure the absolute abundance of every unique TCRbeta CDR3 rearrangement. Productive Simpson clonality was computed per sample as the square root of Simpson's diversity index over productive rearrangements. This immuneACCESS table, as held by TCRdb, lists in-frame sequences with V and J called but not all clones. Of the missing ones, under half trace to an unresolved V gene in checked studies; the others have no known cause. The V and J calls and clone size were taken over from that table, and D and trimming were inferred from the DNA. This sample gives roughly 200,000 clones in total; around 82% of them show up just once. The top ten clonotypes cover about 5.3% of the sample.

In regard to this clone: It lacks a known antigen. Per-nucleotide qualities are absent, and no much larger clonotype sits a single base away.

CDR1 and CDR2, per the germline V gene, are SNHLY and FYNNEI. The CDR3 goes from the cysteine to the phenylalanine over 16 residues. Kept here is only the CDR3 DNA, which spans 48 bases and is read in frame from base 1. V drops 8 bases and J drops 5 bases, leaving 21 bases in between. Participants in the prospective study were aged roughly 18 to 100 years, lived in 20 to 30 United States geographic areas, and enrolled through a virtual design. In the prospective study, participants were assigned to cohorts based on the clinical history participants reported in a screening survey and a study questionnaire. Exposed participants were defined as having been in contact with someone with a PCR-confirmed or clinician-diagnosed COVID-19 case within 2 weeks of study entry. In the prospective study, mobile phlebotomists collected whole blood, serum and a nasopharyngeal or oropharyngeal swab from each participant. Prospective study participants could optionally give additional blood draws and questionnaires over an approximately two-month period. Prospective study blood samples were shipped either frozen or at room temperature before DNA extraction.

The clonotype comes from a woman in her 50s who had been exposed to COVID-19. This receptor chain uses TRBV2 and TRBJ2-2; 5 matching bases give a weak D call of TRBD1. The sample consisted of PBMCs or T cells enriched from blood (not recorded which). The DNA is as follows: TGTGCCAGCTCAAATGGGGCTGCCGCAGCTACCGGGGAGCTGTTTTTT. This sequence encodes CASSNGAAAATGELFF.